This T cell receptor beta chain derives from a study of T cell repertoires in cytomegalovirus infection. TCRdb itself ran the reads through MiXCR, one entry per CDR3 protein. The repertoire has about 110,000 distinct CDR3 sequences, around 10% of them found once; the top ten carry 31%. The CDR3 covers 13 residues. V was trimmed by 2 bases and J by 3 bases, leaving 6 bases between them. Per germline, CDR1 SGHDT and CDR2 YYEEEE. This clonotype has just a few counts. The antigen is not known. This chain uses TRBV5-6 with TRBJ2-1; D is ambiguous. This clonotype was sampled from a human donor in good health (CMV status not recorded). Some clones in this sample may be carry-over from other donors' samples. The sequenced sample was PBMCs, sequenced either directly or after in vitro stimulation (not recorded which). The CDR3 loop is CASSFTDYNEQFF. In DNA, the CDR3 is TGTGCCAGCAGCTTTACGGACTACAATGAGCAGTTCTTC.